This is a list of T cell receptor beta chains from one sample in a study of T-cell memory formation after mild COVID-19. Each CDR3 protein is one row after TCRdb ran MiXCR on the 5' RACE reads. This sample has around 200,000 distinct CDR3 sequences, with about 27% found just once. The sample was PBMCs or a T cell subset sorted from them (not recorded which). Receptors were obtained from an adult woman who had mild COVID-19 (a few samples of this study predate the infection). Cell type and time point are not known. The CDR3 runs from the conserved cysteine through the conserved F or W. A D gene is named only where the DNA matches it firmly. Rows give clone size only sometimes, using once, few, many, or a class for an expanded clone.

TGTGCCAGCAGCCCGGGCGATTTCCTAGCCAAAAACATTCAGTACTTC | CASSPGDFLAKNIQYF | TRBV5-8 | - | - | TRBJ2-4
TGTGCCAGCAGCTTGGGCGCCGGCGGGAGGGCCTACAATGAGCAGTTCTTC | CASSLGAGGRAYNEQFF | TRBV7-9 | - | TRBD2 | TRBJ2-1
TGTGCCAGCTCACCTCTTACCGGGACTAGCCGGTACGAGCAGTACTTC | CASSPLTGTSRYEQYF | TRBV18 | - | TRBD2 | TRBJ2-7
TGTGCCAGCAGCGCTCCCCCCGGGACAGCCCTATCGATCTCTGGGGCCAACGTCCTGACTTTC | CASSAPPGTALSISGANVLTF | TRBV6-5 | few | TRBD1 | TRBJ2-6
TGTGCCAGCAGTTACGTTGGGACAGGGCATTCTGAAGCTTTCTTT | CASSYVGTGHSEAFF | TRBV6-6 | - | TRBD1 | TRBJ1-1
TGTGCCAGCAGTCCACCCAACCGGGACAATACCTACGAGCAGTACTTC | CASSPPNRDNTYEQYF | TRBV25-1 | - | - | TRBJ2-7
TGTGCCAGCAGCTATATGAACACTGAAGCTTTCTTT | CASSYMNTEAFF | TRBV6-6 | few | - | TRBJ1-1
TGCGCCAGCAGACGGGGACTCCTCTCCTACAATGAGCAGTTCTTC | CASRRGLLSYNEQFF | TRBV4-1 | - | - | TRBJ2-1
TGTGCCACCAGTGATTTCGCTGGCAATCAGCCCCAGCATTTT | CATSDFAGNQPQHF | TRBV24-1 | many | - | TRBJ1-5
TGTGCCAGCAGCTTACTCGGACAGGGCGGGAGTCTCGAGCAGTACTTC | CASSLLGQGGSLEQYF | TRBV7-9 | - | - | TRBJ2-7
TGTGCCAGCAGCTTAGGAGGGTGGGAGACCCAGTACTTC | CASSLGGWETQYF | TRBV7-8 | - | - | TRBJ2-5
TGCAGTGCTAGAGGCTGGGGCGACACTGAAGCTTTCTTT | CSARGWGDTEAFF | TRBV20-1 | - | - | TRBJ1-1
TGTGCCAGCAGCTTGGGACTAGCAACCCTTTACGAGCAGTACTTC | CASSLGLATLYEQYF | TRBV5-4 | - | TRBD2 | TRBJ2-7
TGTGCCAGCAGCTTTTGGACTAGCGGGGCAGATACGCAGTATTTT | CASSFWTSGADTQYF | TRBV7-9 | few | TRBD2 | TRBJ2-3
TGTGCCAGCAGCCCCTCCCGGACAGGGCCCAACGAGCAGTACTTC | CASSPSRTGPNEQYF | TRBV3-1 | few | TRBD1 | TRBJ2-7
TGCAGCGTTGAGCGGGGCAGTGAGACCCAGTACTTC | CSVERGSETQYF | TRBV29-1 | once | - | TRBJ2-5
TGTGCCACCAGTGATCGGACAGGGGCCGACCAAGAGACCCAGTACTTC | CATSDRTGADQETQYF | TRBV24-1 | - | TRBD1 | TRBJ2-5
TGTGCCAGCAGTCTAAGCTGGTCAGATACGCAGTATTTT | CASSLSWSDTQYF | TRBV6-6 | few | - | TRBJ2-3
TGCAGCGTTGAATCCGGGTATGAAGCTTTCTTT | CSVESGYEAFF | TRBV29-1 | - | - | TRBJ1-1
TGTGCCAGCAGTTCCGGGACTAGACTCGAGCAGTACTTC | CASSSGTRLEQYF | TRBV27 | few | TRBD2 | TRBJ2-7
TGCAGCGTTGCCCGGACAGGGGGGAACGGGGAGCTGTTTTTT | CSVARTGGNGELFF | TRBV29-1 | few | TRBD1 | TRBJ2-2
TGCGCCAGCAGTTGGGAACAGGAAAACTATGGCTACACCTTC | CASSWEQENYGYTF | TRBV5-1 | few | - | TRBJ1-2
TGCAGTGCTTCGAATACAGGGGGTACATCCTACGAGCAGTACTTC | CSASNTGGTSYEQYF | TRBV20-1 | - | TRBD1 | TRBJ2-7
TGTGCCAGCAGCACAACTAGGGATAGGGATACGCAGTATTTT | CASSTTRDRDTQYF | TRBV4-2 | once | - | TRBJ2-3
TGTGCCAGCATTCCACGGACTAGCGGGTTACGGGATGAGCAGTTCTTC | CASIPRTSGLRDEQFF | TRBV12-3/TRBV12-4 | many | TRBD2 | TRBJ2-1
TGTGCCAGCAGTGAATACCCAGGGGCCTACGAGCAGTACTTC | CASSEYPGAYEQYF | TRBV6-1 | - | - | TRBJ2-7
TGTGCCAGCAGCCAAACGTCGACAGGAATCACAGATACGCAGTATTTT | CASSQTSTGITDTQYF | TRBV7-9 | few | - | TRBJ2-3
TGTGCCAGCAGTTACACAGGGCATCAGCCCCAGCATTTT | CASSYTGHQPQHF | TRBV6-2/TRBV6-3 | - | - | TRBJ1-5
TGTGCCAGCTCGGCCGGGGCCAACTACGAGCAGTACTTC | CASSAGANYEQYF | TRBV18 | - | - | TRBJ2-7
TGTGCCAGCAGCTGGACCGGGACAGTAGGGACCGATACGCAGTATTTT | CASSWTGTVGTDTQYF | TRBV7-3 | many | TRBD1 | TRBJ2-3
TGTGCCAGCAGCCCCGCCTGGGGGCGCAGGACAGATACGCAGTATTTT | CASSPAWGRRTDTQYF | TRBV11-3 | - | - | TRBJ2-3
TGCGCCAGCAGCTTGGGGGCAGGGGCCTCCTACGAGCAGTACTTC | CASSLGAGASYEQYF | TRBV5-1 | few | - | TRBJ2-7
TGTGCCAGCAGTGGACTAGCGGGCACCACCGGGGAGCTGTTTTTT | CASSGLAGTTGELFF | TRBV2 | - | TRBD2 | TRBJ2-2
TGTGCCAGCAGTTGGACTAGCGGGAGCGCCGGGGAGCTGTTTTTT | CASSWTSGSAGELFF | TRBV27 | few | TRBD2 | TRBJ2-2
TGTGCCAGCAGTTTTGGAGGCGGGAGCCCGGGTGAGCAGTTCTTC | CASSFGGGSPGEQFF | TRBV12-3/TRBV12-4 | - | TRBD2 | TRBJ2-1
TGCGCCAGCAGCCAAGAGAGACAGGTTCCGAGCTATGGCTACACCTTC | CASSQERQVPSYGYTF | TRBV4-3 | few | - | TRBJ1-2
TGTGCCAGCAGCCTAGCTGGACTAGCGGGCGGGAGTGAGCAGTTCTTC | CASSLAGLAGGSEQFF | TRBV3-1 | - | TRBD2 | TRBJ2-1
TGTGCCAGTAGTATGCAGGGAGAGGCGCAGTATTTT | CASSMQGEAQYF | TRBV19 | - | - | TRBJ2-3
TGTGCCAGCAGTTTGGGGAGGGACCAAAAACTGTTTTTT | CASSLGRDQKLFF | TRBV27 | few | - | TRBJ1-4
TGTGCCAGCAGCTTGAGGCGGGGTAGCACAGATACGCAGTATTTT | CASSLRRGSTDTQYF | TRBV5-4 | - | - | TRBJ2-3
TGCGCCAGCAGCTTACTAGCGGGAGGGCCGGGAGATACGCAGTATTTT | CASSLLAGGPGDTQYF | TRBV5-1 | - | TRBD2 | TRBJ2-3
TGTGCCAGCAGCCAAGATCTCAGGAACACTGAAGCTTTCTTT | CASSQDLRNTEAFF | TRBV4-2 | few | - | TRBJ1-1
TGTGCCAGCGACCTCAGGGCTAACACCGGGGAGCTGTTTTTT | CASDLRANTGELFF | TRBV11-3 | few | - | TRBJ2-2
TGCAGTGCTAGAGAGTCCCGGACTAGTCTGGCCCCAGATACGCAGTATTTT | CSARESRTSLAPDTQYF | TRBV20-1 | - | TRBD2 | TRBJ2-3
TGTGCCAGCAGCTTCCCCGGACTTAGTCAGTTCTTC | CASSFPGLSQFF | TRBV7-9 | - | - | TRBJ2-1
TGTGCCAGCAGTCCGAGCGGGGGGATGATTTACGGCACAGATACGCAGTATTTT | CASSPSGGMIYGTDTQYF | TRBV7-3 | - | TRBD2 | TRBJ2-3